Presented here are 21 T cell receptor beta chains from one specimen sequenced in a study of OX40 agonist ivuxolimab in advanced cancers. Some clones are missing from TCRdb's copy, which holds only in-frame ones; the method was immunoSEQ multiplex PCR. The sample contains 65,000 to 75,000 clones, roughly nine tenths of which appear only once. Sequenced material: CD4+ or CD8+ T cells sorted from blood, taken in a trial of the OX40 agonist ivuxolimab. Receptor source: an adult with an advanced solid tumor such as melanoma, head and neck, liver or kidney cancer.

V is TRBV30 and J is TRBJ1-4, with TRBD1 matching over 8 bases. The CDR3 consists of 14 residues. The junction had 8 bases not matched to a gene; V was cut back by 6 bases and J by 5 bases. In germline, CDR1 is GTSNPN, CDR2 SVGIG (reference sequence). CDR3 nucleotide sequence: TGTGCCTGTGAGAACAGGGGGGCAAATGAAAAACTGTTTTTT. This sequence encodes CACENRGANEKLFF.

This chain connects TRBV10-3 to TRBJ1-5; TRBD1 might be the D (6 bases). V lost 2 bases, J lost 2 bases, and 25 bases lay in between. CDR3 length: 20 amino acids. Looked up from germline, CDR1 is ENHRY and CDR2 is SYGVKD. This chain's CDR3 is CAISEPSETGAIAGNQPQHF. The DNA of the CDR3 is TGTGCCATCAGTGAGCCGTCCGAGACAGGAGCGATTGCGGGCAATCAGCCCCAGCATTTT.

The chain carries TRBV5-1 and TRBJ2-1, with D possibly being TRBD1 or TRBD2 (5 bases each). V lost 0 bases and J lost 0, with 16 bases in between. The CDR3 spans 18 residues. Germline CDR1 is SGHRS and CDR2 is YFSETQ. The CDR3 sequence is CASSLAPAGTDSYNEQFF. The CDR3 DNA reads as TGCGCCAGCAGCTTGGCCCCAGCCGGGACCGACTCCTACAATGAGCAGTTCTTC.

This clone was observed a few times. The chain recombines TRBV14 with TRBJ1-4; D not certain. The V end was cut by 4 bases, the J end by 3 bases, with 15 bases between. Germline V gives CDR1 SGHDN, CDR2 FVKESK. CDR3 length: 16 amino acids. CDR3 in amino acids: CASSPGRYRANEKLFF. The CDR3, as DNA: TGTGCCAGCAGCCCCGGCCGCTATCGGGCTAATGAAAAACTGTTTTTT.

The genes are TRBV6-6 and TRBJ2-7, with D maybe TRBD2 (5 bases). V lost 5 bases and J lost 3, with 14 bases in between. Germline CDR1 reads MNHNY; CDR2 reads SVGAGI (reference sequence). CDR3 length equals 14 residues. CDR3 coding DNA: TGTGCCAGCAGTCTCCCTGGGGAGTTCTACGAGCAGTACTTC. Amino acids: CASSLPGEFYEQYF.

The V gene is TRBV18, the J gene TRBJ1-3, with no clear D. The CDR3 has 15 amino acids. V gave up 3 bases and J gave up 1 base, with 10 bases separating them. Germline CDR1 is KGHSH and CDR2 is LQKENI. The DNA of the CDR3 is TGTGCCAGCTCACCTCCCGGATTTTCTGGAAACACCATATATTTT. Protein product: CASSPPGFSGNTIYF.

The chain couples TRBV5-1 to TRBJ2-5; no reliable D call. This CDR3 region has 14 residues. The germline V and J ends were trimmed by 6 bases and 5 bases, with 17 bases remaining between them. Germline CDR1 SGHRS, CDR2 YFSETQ. This CDR3 reads CASNSGVLGETQYF. The CDR3 DNA reads TGCGCCAGCAACTCTGGGGTCCTGGGGGAGACCCAGTACTTC. The whole variable domain, filled in from reference TRBV5-1 and TRBJ2-5, reads KAGVTQTPRYLIKTRGQQVTLSCSPISGHRSVSWYQQTPGQGLQFLFEYFSETQRNKGNFPGRFSGRQFSNSRSEMNVSTLELGDSALYLCASNSGVLGETQYFGPGTRLLVL.

This chain joins TRBV6-6 and TRBJ1-5, with a tentative D call TRBD1 (5 bases). CDR1 is MNHNY, CDR2 SVGAGI, per germline (reference sequence). This CDR3 comprises 15 residues. V lost 2 bases to trimming and J lost 6 bases, with 14 bases between them. The CDR3 region is CASSYPRAGGQPQHF. The CDR3 coding sequence is TGTGCCAGCAGTTACCCCCGGGCCGGGGGTCAGCCCCAGCATTTT.

The chain joins TRBV28 to TRBJ2-1; TRBD1 aligns across 12 bases. The CDR3 totals 15 residues. Per the germline V gene, CDR1 is MDHEN and CDR2 is SYDVKM. Trimming at V came to 4 bases and at J to 7 bases, leaving 5 bases not matched to a gene. The CDR3 nucleotides read TGTGCCAGCAGTTCGGGACAGGGGGCGGGTAATGAGCAGTTCTTC. Residues: CASSSGQGAGNEQFF.

The chain employs TRBV5-1 and TRBJ1-2; no definite D call. The V gene lost 3 bases and the J gene lost 6 bases, with 21 bases spanning the gap. The CDR3 has 16 residues. CDR1 and CDR2 (germline): SGHRS, YFSETQ. CDR3 sequence reads: CASSYLSRGLVDGYTF. The CDR3 DNA reads as TGCGCCAGCAGCTACCTATCTAGAGGCTTGGTGGATGGCTACACCTTC.

The J gene is TRBJ2-7, the V gene TRBV20-1; the D is unclear. V was shortened by 3 bases and J by 7 bases, with 10 bases between the two germline ends. The CDR3 is 11 residues long. Germline loops: CDR1 DFQATT, CDR2 SNEGSKA (reference sequence). The CDR3 here is CSASTVWEQYF. The CDR3 DNA reads TGCAGTGCTAGCACGGTATGGGAGCAGTACTTC.

V gene TRBV19 combines with J gene TRBJ2-1, with 9 nucleotides matching TRBD2. The germline V gene has CDR1 LNHDA and CDR2 SQIVND (reference sequence). V was clipped by 4 bases and J by 5 bases; unmatched bases: 3. The CDR3 sequence is 14 residues long. The CDR3 DNA reads TGTGCCAGTAGTACTAGCGGGGCCAACAATGAGCAGTTCTTC. Amino acid sequence: CASSTSGANNEQFF.

This rearrangement joins TRBV28 to TRBJ1-2; D is unclear. V lost 6 bases and J 5 bases, leaving 7 bases between the germline ends. Per the germline V gene, CDR1 is MDHEN and CDR2 is SYDVKM. CDR3 size: 11 residues. CDR3 amino acids: CASSLYYGYTF. CDR3 coding DNA: TGTGCCAGCAGCCTGTATTATGGCTACACCTTC.

J is TRBJ1-1 and V is TRBV18; D gene unclear. Per the germline V gene, CDR1 is KGHSH and CDR2 is LQKENI. This CDR3 is built from 14 residues. Trimming cost V 0 bases and J 1 base, with 6 bases left between them. CDR3 in DNA: TGTGCCAGCTCACCACCGTCCGCGAACACTGAAGCTTTCTTT. Residues: CASSPPSANTEAFF. Full variable domain (outside the CDR3, taken from reference TRBV18 and TRBJ1-1): NAGVMQNPRHLVRRRGQEARLRCSPMKGHSHVYWYRQLPEEGLKFMVYLQKENIIDESGMPKERFSAEFPKEGPSILRIQQVVRGDSAAYFCASSPPSANTEAFFGQGTRLTVV.

V and J are TRBV7-9 and TRBJ2-2; D is unresolved. This CDR3 contains 14 residues. Germline values: CDR1 SEHNR, CDR2 FQNEAQ (reference sequence). V was shortened by 6 bases and J by 4 bases, with 12 bases between the two germline ends. CDR3 sequence: CASRRLQGTGELFF. The CDR3 DNA sequence: TGTGCCAGCAGGCGCCTTCAAGGCACCGGGGAGCTGTTTTTT.

This rearrangement joins TRBV10-2 to TRBJ2-1; tentative D call: TRBD2 (5 bases). CDR1 and CDR2 (germline): WSHSY, SAAADI. This CDR3 has 15 residues. Trimming shortened V by 2 bases and J by 3 bases, and 11 bases separated the two germline ends. CDR3 nucleotides: TGCGCCAGCAGTGAGCCCTACGCGGGCTACAATGAGCAGTTCTTC. This gives the protein CASSEPYAGYNEQFF.

The CDR3 protein is CASRPSNYGYTF. For the CDR3, the DNA is TGTGCCAGCAGACCCTCAAACTATGGCTACACCTTC. The chain carries TRBV6-5 and TRBJ1-2; D call uncertain. Trimming pared 6 bases from V and 2 bases from J, leaving 7 bases between. CDR3 size: 12 residues. Germline-derived CDR1 and CDR2 are MNHEY and SVGAGI.

The chain has TRBV5-1 and TRBJ1-2; a weak D match, TRBD1 (5 bases). This CDR3 has 12 amino acids. V lost 0 bases, J lost 14 bases, and 14 bases lay in between. Germline V CDR1 and CDR2: SGHRS, YFSETQ. The CDR3 region is CASSLDSRVSTF. The CDR3 region has the DNA TGCGCCAGCAGCTTGGATTCCAGGGTTAGTACCTTC. Variable domain in full (rest from reference TRBV5-1 and TRBJ1-2): KAGVTQTPRYLIKTRGQQVTLSCSPISGHRSVSWYQQTPGQGLQFLFEYFSETQRNKGNFPGRFSGRQFSNSRSEMNVSTLELGDSALYLCASSLDSRVSTFGSGTRLTVV.

This clone has only one observation. The chain has TRBV9 and TRBJ2-1, with TRBD2 identical over 8 bases. Trimming took 0 bases from V and 4 from J; bases not matched to a gene: 6. The CDR3 sequence is 16 residues long. From germline, CDR1 is SGDLS and CDR2 YYNGEE. The CDR3 loop reads CASSVAGSGIYNEQFF. CDR3 bases: TGTGCCAGCAGCGTAGCTGGTAGCGGGATTTACAATGAGCAGTTCTTC.

The rearrangement uses TRBV4-1 and TRBJ2-1; TRBD2 agrees at 7 bases. The CDR3 covers 16 residues. Germline CDR1 MGHRA, CDR2 YSYEKL. After removal of 5 bases from V and 4 bases from J, the junction contained 11 bases not matched to a gene. In DNA, the CDR3 is TGCGCCAGCAGCTCAAGTGGGGGGAGGGGATACAATGAGCAGTTCTTC. This sequence encodes CASSSSGGRGYNEQFF.

This chain links TRBV5-1 with TRBJ2-3; D is unresolved. The CDR3 runs 17 residues. The V end was cut by 4 bases, the J end by 5 bases, with 23 bases between. Germline V lookup: CDR1 SGHRS, CDR2 YFSETQ. CDR3 DNA sequence: TGCGCCAGCAGCCTCGCTCCGTCTAGATCGTTCGAAGATACGCAGTATTTT. Its translation: CASSLAPSRSFEDTQYF.